The rows below give T cell receptor beta chains drawn from one sample of a study of immune heterogeneity within non-small cell lung tumors. Each CDR3 protein is one row after TCRdb ran MiXCR on the multiplex PCR reads. Of 13,000 or so distinct CDR3 sequences in the sample, about 23% were seen once. What was sequenced was lung tumor tissue. The receptors were gathered from a man aged 50 to 59 with non-small cell lung cancer. The CDR3 runs from the conserved cysteine through the conserved F or W. D genes are given only for firm matches. Expanded clones get a size class; other rows say once, few or many, or leave the size out.

size: many; length: 14; V: TRBV28; D: .; J: TRBJ1-1; CDR3: CASSSSGRSAEAFF; DNA: TGTGCCAGCAGTTCCTCAGGGCGGTCGGCTGAAGCTTTCTTT
size: many; length: 13; V: TRBV10-3; D: .; J: TRBJ2-7; CDR3: CAISEYKEYEQYF; DNA: TGTGCCATCAGTGAGTATAAGGAGTACGAGCAGTACTTC
size: .; length: 12; V: TRBV5-4; D: .; J: TRBJ2-5; CDR3: CASGRDYETQYF; DNA: TGTGCCAGCGGTCGGGATTACGAGACCCAGTACTTC
size: .; length: 15; V: TRBV5-4; D: TRBD1; J: TRBJ2-1; CDR3: CASSLGDRGRDEQFF; DNA: TGTGCCAGCAGCTTGGGGGACAGGGGGCGCGATGAGCAGTTCTTC
size: once; length: 14; V: TRBV11-2; D: .; J: TRBJ2-5; CDR3: CACSLEVGQETRYF; DNA: TGTGCCTGCAGCTTAGAGGTCGGACAAGAGACCCGGTACTTC
size: large; length: 15; V: TRBV27; D: .; J: TRBJ2-3; CDR3: CASSLNVEGSDTQYF; DNA: TGTGCCAGCAGTTTAAACGTCGAGGGGTCAGATACGCAGTATTTT
size: many; length: 17; V: TRBV5-1; D: .; J: TRBJ2-1; CDR3: CASSLLPGGGTYNEQFF; DNA: TGCGCCAGCAGCTTGTTGCCAGGCGGAGGGACCTACAATGAGCAGTTCTTC
size: .; length: 15; V: TRBV20-1; D: .; J: TRBJ1-4; CDR3: CSARPMGQVDEKLFF; DNA: TGCAGTGCTAGACCTATGGGACAAGTGGATGAAAAACTTTTTTTT
size: many; length: 14; V: TRBV6-1; D: .; J: TRBJ1-1; CDR3: CASRFLGSKAEAFF; DNA: TGTGCCAGCAGGTTCTTGGGATCGAAGGCTGAAGCTTTCTTT
size: medium-sized; length: 15; V: TRBV18; D: .; J: TRBJ2-7; CDR3: CASSPGQGGSYEQYF; DNA: TGTGCCAGCTCACCTGGCCAGGGCGGATCCTACGAGCAGTACTTC
size: .; length: 15; V: TRBV5-5; D: .; J: TRBJ1-5; CDR3: CASGEGIASNQPQHF; DNA: TGTGCCAGCGGGGAGGGTATTGCTAGCAATCAGCCCCAGCATTTT
size: medium-sized; length: 17; V: TRBV6-2/TRBV6-3; D: TRBD2; J: TRBJ2-1; CDR3: CASSPRLAGGPRNEQFF; DNA: TGTGCCAGCAGTCCGAGACTAGCGGGAGGGCCAAGGAATGAGCAGTTCTTC
size: medium-sized; length: 18; V: TRBV7-8; D: TRBD2; J: TRBJ2-1; CDR3: CASSFPSLAGDLYNEQFF; DNA: TGTGCCAGCAGCTTCCCCTCACTAGCGGGGGACCTCTACAATGAGCAGTTCTTC
size: few; length: 12; V: TRBV18; D: .; J: TRBJ2-5; CDR3: CASSPNQETQYF; DNA: TGTGCCAGCTCACCCAACCAAGAGACCCAGTACTTC
size: .; length: 14; V: TRBV2; D: .; J: TRBJ2-5; CDR3: CASYLRGRGETQYF; DNA: TGTGCCAGCTATCTCAGGGGTAGGGGAGAGACCCAGTACTTC
size: many; length: 15; V: TRBV11-3; D: .; J: TRBJ2-1; CDR3: CASSPLGSSYNEQFF; DNA: TGTGCCAGCAGCCCACTAGGGAGCTCCTACAATGAGCAGTTCTTC
size: many; length: 13; V: TRBV10-3; D: TRBD1; J: TRBJ2-5; CDR3: CAIRGTGEETQYF; DNA: TGTGCCATCAGGGGGACAGGGGAAGAGACCCAGTACTTC
size: many; length: 17; V: TRBV27; D: .; J: TRBJ2-6; CDR3: CASSPRELTSGANVLTF; DNA: TGTGCCAGCAGTCCGCGGGAACTTACGTCTGGGGCCAACGTCCTGACTTTC
size: many; length: 13; V: TRBV12-3/TRBV12-4; D: .; J: TRBJ2-2; CDR3: CASSFYPHGELFF; DNA: TGTGCCAGCAGTTTTTACCCCCATGGCGAGCTGTTTTTT
size: many; length: 15; V: TRBV2; D: TRBD2; J: TRBJ2-3; CDR3: CASSLLTSATDTQYF; DNA: TGTGCCAGCAGCCTATTGACTAGCGCCACAGATACGCAGTATTTT
size: .; length: 15; V: TRBV9; D: .; J: TRBJ2-5; CDR3: CASSAGWGPQETQYF; DNA: TGTGCCAGCAGCGCCGGGTGGGGGCCCCAAGAGACCCAGTACTTC
size: many; length: 15; V: TRBV12-3/TRBV12-4; D: .; J: TRBJ1-5; CDR3: CASSLGTMGHQPQHF; DNA: TGTGCCAGCAGTTTAGGGACGATGGGTCATCAGCCCCAGCATTTT
size: many; length: 12; V: TRBV29-1; D: .; J: TRBJ2-7; CDR3: CSAKGETYEQYF; DNA: TGCAGCGCGAAGGGGGAGACCTACGAGCAGTACTTC
size: .; length: 15; V: TRBV7-2; D: .; J: TRBJ1-2; CDR3: CASSSEPGAYYGYTF; DNA: TGTGCCAGCAGCTCGGAACCAGGGGCGTATTATGGCTACACCTTC
size: many; length: 15; V: TRBV3-1; D: .; J: TRBJ1-2; CDR3: CASSQAFDGRYGYTF; DNA: TGTGCCAGCAGCCAAGCGTTCGACGGCCGCTATGGCTACACCTTC
size: .; length: 16; V: TRBV5-6; D: .; J: TRBJ2-2; CDR3: CASSWQGRMNTGELFF; DNA: TGTGCCAGCAGCTGGCAGGGACGGATGAACACCGGGGAGCTGTTTTTT